This T cell receptor beta chain derives from a study of T cell clusters in autoimmune cytopenias. General observations from the study: A dominant lymphoma-associated repertoire apparently masked the cluster-lack signature in secondary cytopenia versus chronic lymphocytic leukemia.

TRB was amplified from around 0.25 ug of peripheral blood genomic DNA per sample. The CDR3 runs 16 residues. CDR1 SQVTM and CDR2 ANQGSEA come from the germline V gene. Multiplex touch-down PCR amplified TRB using TRB-A and TRB-B pools in one tube. TCRdb re-analyzed the multiplex PCR reads; it lists each CDR3 protein once, without DNA. The listing contains about 6,300 distinct CDR3 sequences. This clonotype registers medium-sized (0.01 to 0.1%) by frequency. Its antigen is not identified. The data also belong to a second study, concerning T cell repertoires in aging, cancer and after chemotherapy. That source adds: Donor ages fell into six groups from 30 or younger up to 70 or older. Healthy donors lost TCR diversity with age mainly through richness, cancer patients through richness and evenness.

The specimen was peripheral blood. The clonotype comes from a human donor in good health. V is TRBV29-1 and J is TRBJ2-1; TCRdb calls TRBD2, which cannot be checked without DNA. The CDR3 protein is CSVFPAMGGRYNEQFF.